Listed below are T cell receptor beta chains from one sample, sequenced in a study of chemoradiotherapy in HPV16-positive cancers. TCRdb's copy holds only in-frame clones and misses some; the assay was immunoSEQ multiplex PCR. Of fewer than 10,000 clones in the sample, around nine tenths are singletons; the top ten hold 11% to 15%. This material consisted of blood, taken from a patient who underwent chemoradiotherapy. The receptor source for this set is a human donor with HPV-associated anogenital cancer. The CDR3 runs from the conserved cysteine through the conserved F or W. Each record gives: CDR3 length, V gene, clone size, D gene, J gene, CDR3 protein, CDR3 DNA. The D gene is left open where the match is weak. The size field is filled for only some rows; it gives once, few, many or a size class.

length: 13; V: TRBV7-2; size: once; D: TRBD1; J: TRBJ1-6; CDR3: CASSLQGGSPLHF; DNA: TGTGCCAGCAGCTTGCAGGGGGGTTCACCCCTCCACTTT
length: 12; V: TRBV6-1; size: -; D: -; J: TRBJ1-6; CDR3: CVVGVLNSPLHF; DNA: TGTGTCGTAGGGGTGTTGAATTCACCCCTCCACTTT
length: 12; V: TRBV6-5; size: -; D: TRBD1; J: TRBJ1-1; CDR3: CASLGDRLGAFF; DNA: TGTGCCAGTCTGGGGGACAGATTAGGAGCTTTCTTT
length: 16; V: TRBV6-1; size: medium-sized; D: -; J: TRBJ1-1; CDR3: CASSEGWGAPSPEAFF; DNA: TGTGCCAGCAGTGAGGGCTGGGGAGCCCCAAGCCCTGAAGCTTTCTTT
length: 17; V: TRBV5-4; size: -; D: -; J: TRBJ1-2; CDR3: CASSPGWLWDANYGYTF; DNA: TGTGCCAGCAGTCCCGGGTGGCTCTGGGACGCTAACTATGGCTACACCTTC
length: 14; V: TRBV30; size: once; D: TRBD2; J: TRBJ2-3; CDR3: CACRSGGALDTQYF; DNA: TGTGCCTGTAGGAGCGGGGGGGCCTTGGATACGCAGTATTTT
length: 12; V: TRBV14; size: -; D: -; J: TRBJ2-5; CDR3: CASSQDRKTQYF; DNA: TGTGCCAGCAGCCAAGATAGGAAGACCCAGTACTTC
length: 14; V: TRBV9; size: -; D: -; J: TRBJ1-4; CDR3: CASSVGSPNEKLFF; DNA: TGTGCCAGCAGCGTTGGCAGCCCTAATGAAAAACTGTTTTTT
length: 14; V: TRBV30; size: once; D: -; J: TRBJ1-1; CDR3: CAWSVGLGRTEAFF; DNA: TGTGCCTGGAGTGTTGGTTTGGGGAGGACTGAAGCTTTCTTT
length: 11; V: TRBV30; size: -; D: -; J: TRBJ2-3; CDR3: CAWTILDTQYF; DNA: TGTGCCTGGACGATCCTCGATACGCAGTATTTT
length: 15; V: TRBV5-1; size: -; D: -; J: TRBJ2-2; CDR3: CASSLTLRGTGELFF; DNA: TGCGCCAGCAGCTTGACCCTCCGGGGGACCGGGGAGCTGTTTTTT
length: 15; V: TRBV5-5; size: few; D: TRBD1; J: TRBJ1-6; CDR3: CASSLTGVSSSPLHF; DNA: TGTGCCAGCAGCCTTACAGGGGTTTCGAGTTCACCCCTCCACTTT
length: 15; V: TRBV2; size: -; D: -; J: TRBJ2-5; CDR3: CASEGVAFLGETQYF; DNA: TGTGCCAGCGAGGGGGTAGCGTTTCTGGGGGAGACCCAGTACTTC
length: 15; V: TRBV5-1; size: -; D: TRBD1; J: TRBJ1-2; CDR3: CASSSEGALGYGYTF; DNA: TGCGCCAGCAGCTCGGAGGGGGCTTTGGGCTATGGCTACACCTTC
length: 12; V: TRBV10-3; size: -; D: -; J: TRBJ2-2; CDR3: CAIFTGTGELFF; DNA: TGTGCCATTTTTACCGGGACCGGGGAGCTGTTTTTT
length: 16; V: TRBV19; size: -; D: TRBD1; J: TRBJ1-6; CDR3: CASSIVGTGNNSPLHF; DNA: TGTGCCAGTAGTATTGTGGGGACAGGGAATAATTCACCCCTCCACTTT
length: 18; V: TRBV4-1; size: few; D: TRBD2; J: TRBJ2-2; CDR3: CASSQDMAGAANTGELFF; DNA: TGCGCCAGCAGCCAAGATATGGCGGGAGCAGCCAACACCGGGGAGCTGTTTTTT
length: 17; V: TRBV29-1; size: -; D: TRBD1; J: TRBJ1-2; CDR3: CSVAPGQANNWGAGYTF; DNA: TGCAGCGTGGCCCCGGGACAGGCAAATAATTGGGGGGCCGGCTACACCTTC
length: 14; V: TRBV19; size: -; D: -; J: TRBJ1-1; CDR3: CASSTLRENTEAFF; DNA: TGTGCCAGTAGTACCCTGAGAGAGAACACTGAAGCTTTCTTT
length: 15; V: TRBV4-1; size: -; D: -; J: TRBJ1-1; CDR3: CASSQASGLNTEAFF; DNA: TGCGCCAGCAGCCAAGCCTCAGGGTTGAACACTGAAGCTTTCTTT
length: 13; V: TRBV6-5; size: -; D: -; J: TRBJ1-2; CDR3: CATRSRTGDGYTF; DNA: TGTGCCACACGGTCGAGGACGGGAGATGGCTACACCTTC
length: 14; V: TRBV7-9; size: few; D: -; J: TRBJ2-1; CDR3: CASSLVKRNNEQFF; DNA: TGTGCCAGCAGCTTAGTGAAGCGGAACAATGAGCAGTTCTTC
length: 14; V: TRBV10-3; size: -; D: -; J: TRBJ2-6; CDR3: CAIKEASGANVLTF; DNA: TGTGCCATCAAAGAGGCCTCTGGGGCCAACGTCCTGACTTTC
length: 13; V: TRBV7-2; size: large; D: -; J: TRBJ1-5; CDR3: CASSLQPNQPQHF; DNA: TGTGCCAGCAGCTTACAGCCTAATCAGCCCCAGCATTTT
length: 14; V: TRBV5-4; size: -; D: -; J: TRBJ1-6; CDR3: CASSSGQWNSPLHF; DNA: TGTGCCAGCAGCTCTGGACAGTGGAATTCACCCCTCCACTTT
length: 14; V: TRBV2; size: -; D: TRBD2; J: TRBJ2-2; CDR3: CARSGLGITGELFF; DNA: TGTGCCAGGTCGGGACTAGGGATCACCGGGGAGCTGTTTTTT
length: 14; V: TRBV7-7; size: once; D: TRBD2; J: TRBJ2-3; CDR3: CASSLDGGADTQYF; DNA: TGTGCCAGCAGCTTAGACGGGGGGGCAGATACGCAGTATTTT
length: 12; V: TRBV5-4; size: -; D: -; J: TRBJ2-1; CDR3: CASSLLLNEQFF; DNA: TGTGCCAGCAGCTTGCTTCTTAATGAGCAGTTCTTC
length: 16; V: TRBV5-1; size: -; D: -; J: TRBJ2-3; CDR3: CASSLLVGRSTDTQYF; DNA: TGCGCCAGCAGCCTTCTAGTGGGGCGTAGCACAGATACGCAGTATTTT
length: 17; V: TRBV5-8; size: once; D: TRBD1; J: TRBJ1-4; CDR3: CASSFRQGARMREKLFF; DNA: TGTGCCAGCAGCTTCAGACAGGGGGCGCGTATGAGAGAAAAACTGTTTTTT
length: 16; V: TRBV19; size: -; D: -; J: TRBJ1-5; CDR3: CASSIGGQGGNQPQHF; DNA: TGTGCCAGTAGTATAGGGGGGCAGGGAGGCAATCAGCCCCAGCATTTT
length: 14; V: TRBV15; size: -; D: TRBD1; J: TRBJ1-1; CDR3: CATSTETGPAEAFF; DNA: TGTGCCACCAGCACCGAGACAGGGCCGGCTGAAGCTTTCTTT